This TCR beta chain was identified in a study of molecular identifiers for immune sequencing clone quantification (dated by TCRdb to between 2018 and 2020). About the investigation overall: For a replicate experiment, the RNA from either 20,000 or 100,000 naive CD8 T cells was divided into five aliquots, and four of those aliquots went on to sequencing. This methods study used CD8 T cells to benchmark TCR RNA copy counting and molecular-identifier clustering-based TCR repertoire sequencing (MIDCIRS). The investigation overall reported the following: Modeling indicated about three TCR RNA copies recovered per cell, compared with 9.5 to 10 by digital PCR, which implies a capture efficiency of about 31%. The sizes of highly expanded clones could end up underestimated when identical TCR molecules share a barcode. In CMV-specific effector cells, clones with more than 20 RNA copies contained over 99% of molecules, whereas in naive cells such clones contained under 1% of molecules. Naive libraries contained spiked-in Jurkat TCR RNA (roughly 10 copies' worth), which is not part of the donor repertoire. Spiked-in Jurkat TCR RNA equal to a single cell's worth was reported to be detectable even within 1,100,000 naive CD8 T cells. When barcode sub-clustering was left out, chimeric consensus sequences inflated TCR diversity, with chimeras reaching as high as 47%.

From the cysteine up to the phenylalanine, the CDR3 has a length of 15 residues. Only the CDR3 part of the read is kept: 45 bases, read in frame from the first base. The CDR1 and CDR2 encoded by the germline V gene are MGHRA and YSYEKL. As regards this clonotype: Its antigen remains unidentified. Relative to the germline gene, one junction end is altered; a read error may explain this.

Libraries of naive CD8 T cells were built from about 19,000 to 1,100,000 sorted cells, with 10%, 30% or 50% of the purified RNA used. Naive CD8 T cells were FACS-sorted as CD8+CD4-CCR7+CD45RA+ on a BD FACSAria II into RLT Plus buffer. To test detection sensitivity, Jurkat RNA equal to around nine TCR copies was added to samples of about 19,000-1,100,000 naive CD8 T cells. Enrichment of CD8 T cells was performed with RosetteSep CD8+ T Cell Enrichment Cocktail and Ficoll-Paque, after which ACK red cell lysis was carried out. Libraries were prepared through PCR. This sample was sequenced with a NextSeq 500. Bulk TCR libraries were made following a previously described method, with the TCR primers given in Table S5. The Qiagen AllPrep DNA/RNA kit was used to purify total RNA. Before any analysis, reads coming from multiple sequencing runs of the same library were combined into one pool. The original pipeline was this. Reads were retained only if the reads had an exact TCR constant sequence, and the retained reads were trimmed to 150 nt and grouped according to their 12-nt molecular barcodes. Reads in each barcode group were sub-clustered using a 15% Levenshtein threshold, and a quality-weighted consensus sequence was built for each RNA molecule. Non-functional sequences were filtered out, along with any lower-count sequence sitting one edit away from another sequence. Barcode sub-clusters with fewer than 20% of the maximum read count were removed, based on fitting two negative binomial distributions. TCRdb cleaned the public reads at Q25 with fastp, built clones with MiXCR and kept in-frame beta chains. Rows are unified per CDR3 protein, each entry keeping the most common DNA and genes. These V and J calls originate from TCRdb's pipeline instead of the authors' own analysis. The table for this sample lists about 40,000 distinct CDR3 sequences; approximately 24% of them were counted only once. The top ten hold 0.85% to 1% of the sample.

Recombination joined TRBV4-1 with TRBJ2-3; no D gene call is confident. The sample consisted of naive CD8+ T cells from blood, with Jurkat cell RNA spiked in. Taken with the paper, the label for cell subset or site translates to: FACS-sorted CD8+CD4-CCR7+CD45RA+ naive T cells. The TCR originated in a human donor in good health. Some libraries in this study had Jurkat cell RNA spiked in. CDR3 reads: CASSQEDGSTDMQYF. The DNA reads TGCGCCAGCAGCCAAGAGGACGGAAGCACAGATATGCAGTATTTT.